The source of this TCR beta chain is a study of T cells in Graves' hyperthyroidism and ophthalmopathy. Germline CDR1 is SNHLY and CDR2 is FYNNEI. The CDR3 covers 11 residues. V lost 8 bases, J lost 4 bases, and 6 bases lay in between. This clonotype was seen repeatedly, ten times or more. Antigen specificity is unknown. Amplification of TCR beta CDR3 regions used RNA as the template. First-round RT-PCR of the TCR CDR3 relied on the HTBI primer set. TCRdb analysed the multiplex PCR reads with MiXCR anew, one entry per CDR3 protein. The sample has fewer than 750,000 distinct CDR3 sequences, under 60% seen once; the top ten hold roughly 7.7%. Broader study findings: In the blood, most expanded thyroid clonotypes above 0.001 appeared as well. A model built on 13 V-J features separated ophthalmopathy from stable hyperthyroidism.

Stable disease denoted Graves' hyperthyroidism without ophthalmopathy progression within 18 months. Recently diagnosed hyperthyroidism of less than 2 months' duration affected patients aged 18 to 65. The TCR comes from a woman aged 18-30 years with Graves' hyperthyroidism. J is TRBJ1-5 and V is TRBV2; D remains ambiguous. What was sequenced was peripheral blood or thyroid tissue (not recorded which). The CDR3: CASGMNQPQHF. CDR3 in DNA: TGTGCCAGCGGGATGAATCAGCCCCAGCATTTT. The whole variable domain, filled in from reference TRBV2 and TRBJ1-5, reads EPEVTQTPSHQVTQMGQEVILRCVPISNHLYFYWYRQILGQKVEFLVSFYNNEISEKSEIFDDQFSVERPDGSNFTLKIRSTKLEDSAMYFCASGMNQPQHFGDGTRLSIL.